This TCR beta chain was captured in a study of vaccination and CD4 T cells after COVID-19. Study information: Convalescent donors were composed of six males and four females, of whom two were Hispanic. Drawing of post-COVID samples took place a median roughly 95 days after diagnosis (range 35 to 161).

The treatment is: roughly 10-day PBMC culture with coronavirus spike peptide pools or control peptides (ViraFEST assay). With peptide pools, ViraFEST first expanded antigen-specific T cells and afterwards sequenced their TCRs. PCR-confirmed positives ranged from March to December 2020, preceding US Alpha, Beta and Delta variants. CDR3 length equals 12 residues. Germline CDR1 KGHDR, CDR2 SFDVKD. The germline V and J ends were trimmed by 6 bases and 6 bases, with 11 bases remaining between them. Worth noting for this clonotype: The antigen is unknown.

Once obtained from cultured CD4+ T cells, the DNA was sequenced using the Oncomine TCR Beta short-read assay. TCRdb reanalysed the PCR reads using MiXCR and keeps one entry per CDR3 protein. The sample lists about 20,000 distinct CDR3 sequences, roughly three fifths occurring once. What was sequenced was CD4+ T cells from blood, cultured in vitro. The chain joins TRBV24-1 to TRBJ2-7; tentatively, D is TRBD2 (6 bases). This TCR derives from a human donor who had recovered from COVID-19. The CDR3 loop is CATSRGTGEQYF. CDR3 nucleotide sequence: TGTGCCACCAGTCGCGGGACGGGCGAGCAGTACTTC.